This T cell receptor beta chain was retrieved from a study of T cells in Graves' hyperthyroidism and ophthalmopathy. In germline, CDR1 is DFQATT, CDR2 SNEGSKA (reference sequence). Trimming took 6 bases from V and 4 from J, leaving 16 bases between them. This CDR3 contains 14 residues. It was RNA transcripts that yielded the amplified TCR beta CDR3 regions. With the HTBI primer set, the TCR CDR3 went through a first round of RT-PCR. TCRdb called the multiplex PCR reads again in MiXCR, with one record for every CDR3 protein. The sample lists fewer than 450,000 distinct CDR3 sequences, around 15% seen once, with around 27% in the top ten. Overall study results and limits: In the blood, most expanded thyroid clonotypes above 0.001 appeared as well.

Under 3 months was the duration of disease in ophthalmopathy patients, who also had a Clinical Activity Score of at least 3 and a NOSPECS grade of at least 4. Orbital computed tomography and thyroid ultrasound, together with serum TRAb and thyroxine and clinical symptoms, were used for diagnoses. This clonotype was seen a few times. Its antigen is as yet unknown. The chain uses TRBV20-1 and TRBJ2-1; TRBD2 might be the D (6 bases). Source material: blood. The TCR sequence derives from a man aged 50-60 years with Graves' ophthalmopathy. The CDR3 spells CSAPGLGNYNEQFF. DNA for the CDR3: TGCAGTGCCCCGGGACTTGGCAATTACAATGAGCAGTTCTTC.